This T cell receptor beta chain was sequenced during a study of blood T cell repertoires in COVID-19. Study-wide background: The origin of the acute and convalescent COVID-19 samples was the United States, Italy and Spain. PBMCs, B-cell-depleted T cells, or T cells were the source of the cDNA or gDNA that made up the material.

CDR3 length: 14 amino acids. CDR1 is LGHDT and CDR2 is YNNKEL in the germline V gene (reference sequence). V shed 5 bases and J shed 8 bases, with 18 bases lying between them. Authors' methods: Reference gene primer amplification gave nucleated cell count estimates. Some clones are missing from TCRdb's copy, which holds only in-frame ones; the method was immunoSEQ multiplex PCR. V and J calls and clone size are copied from that table; D and trimming were computed from the DNA. This sample has fewer than 200,000 clones; under 85% occur once, and the top ten carry approximately 1.3%. The genes are TRBV3-1 (or the pseudogene TRBV3-2) and TRBJ1-1; D possibly corresponds to TRBD1 (6 bases). This TCR derives from a man in his sixties who had recovered from COVID-19. Sequenced sample: peripheral blood. Here the CDR3 reads CASSSPGQTSEAFF. The CDR3 nucleotides are TGTGCCAGCAGCTCTCCGGGACAAACCTCGGAAGCTTTCTTT.